The rows below give T cell receptor beta chains drawn from one sample of a study of CD8 T cells in Susac syndrome. TCRdb itself ran the immunoSEQ multiplex PCR reads through MiXCR, one entry per CDR3 protein. Counted here are approximately 150,000 distinct CDR3 sequences, roughly 95% occurring once; the ten biggest clones make up just over 0.13%. Specimen: CD4+ T cells from PBMCs. Receptor source: a human donor in good health. CDR3s include the opening cysteine and the closing phenylalanine or tryptophan. The D gene is left open where the match is weak.

CASRTMGQGARGTEAFF TRBJ1-1 TRBV2 TRBD1 17
CASSIGSTYNEQFF TRBJ2-1 TRBV5-4 . 14
CASTAFPGGPYTQYF TRBJ2-3 TRBV11-2 . 15
CSASPEGGAELFF TRBJ2-2 TRBV20-1 TRBD1 13
CASSPRMDGLNYGYTF TRBJ1-2 TRBV18 . 16
CASSSRDRGKTEAFF TRBJ1-1 TRBV7-9 TRBD1 15
CASSLSTHRNFTF TRBJ1-2 TRBV7-3 . 13
CSARVTGINSPLHF TRBJ1-6 TRBV20-1 TRBD1 14
CSARAYTSDEQYF TRBJ2-7 TRBV20-1 . 13
CATSRDRGELFF TRBJ2-2 TRBV15 . 12
CASSQEAGSSYEQYF TRBJ2-7 TRBV4-2 . 15
CAWSDRANQPQHF TRBJ1-5 TRBV30 . 13
CASSQALGTEAFF TRBJ1-1 TRBV25-1 . 13
CASGRQGGTYSHQPQHF TRBJ1-5 TRBV6-1 TRBD1 17
CASSFQEFQPQHF TRBJ1-5 TRBV7-2 . 13
CASSSQGIGSPLHF TRBJ1-6 TRBV7-9 . 14
CASSMTRTVRDYTF TRBJ1-2 TRBV19 . 14
CASGLSGGVGSYNEQFF TRBJ2-1 TRBV12-5 TRBD2 17
CASSQPRDRAPCYGYTF TRBJ1-2 TRBV23-1 TRBD1 17
CASSHGGGHNEQFF TRBJ2-1 TRBV23-1 TRBD2 14
CASSSGSSGANYGYTF TRBJ1-2 TRBV27 . 16
CASRTDYNSPLHF TRBJ1-6 TRBV5-1 . 13
CASSLAGQAGTDTQYF TRBJ2-3 TRBV5-1 TRBD1 16
CSAGGLAGDSQETQYF TRBJ2-5 TRBV20-1 TRBD2 16
CASSLENLSYEQYF TRBJ2-7 TRBV5-1 . 14
CSVRSASGDSGYF TRBJ2-3 TRBV29-1 TRBD2 13
CASSVDSRAYNSPLHF TRBJ1-6 TRBV9 . 16
CSASRARVQGDGYTF TRBJ1-2 TRBV20-1 TRBD1 15
CSVYRGQETQYF TRBJ2-5 TRBV29-1 TRBD1 12
CSVSDTEAFF TRBJ1-1 TRBV29-1 . 10
CASSQPTGGDTQYF TRBJ2-3 TRBV5-4 TRBD1 14
CSARYSGIEQYF TRBJ2-7 TRBV20-1 . 12
CASSVVAGTYNEQFF TRBJ2-1 TRBV7-3 TRBD2 15
CASSLVGGSPLHF TRBJ1-6 TRBV7-9 TRBD1 13
CASSLDGTGYEQYF TRBJ2-7 TRBV11-2 TRBD1 14
CASSEAPLRHQETQYF TRBJ2-5 TRBV6-1 . 16
CASSLERGNTEAFF TRBJ1-1 TRBV5-1 . 14
CASSPAGVGNEQFF TRBJ2-1 TRBV7-3 TRBD2 14
CASTRAGHGNTEAFF TRBJ1-1 TRBV19 . 15
CASSPKQGVAYEQYF TRBJ2-7 TRBV25-1 TRBD1 15
CASSTANTEAFF TRBJ1-1 TRBV14 . 12
CSAREVSALFNSYNSPLHF TRBJ1-6 TRBV20-1 . 19
CASSLTMGGVNEQFF TRBJ2-1 TRBV7-3 TRBD2 15
CASSLASGSTDTQYF TRBJ2-3 TRBV12-3/TRBV12-4 . 15
CAISDQRIGTGELFF TRBJ2-2 TRBV10-3 . 15
CASSEEGATEAFF TRBJ1-1 TRBV2 . 13
CASSWTSGRLVDF TRBJ2-5 TRBV2 TRBD2 13
CASSQQGAYGYTF TRBJ1-2 TRBV3-1 TRBD1 13
CASSPQQSSGTEKLFF TRBJ1-4 TRBV12-3/TRBV12-4 . 16
CASSLESLLNTEAFF TRBJ1-1 TRBV5-1 . 15
CLIPGQGARELFF TRBJ2-2 TRBV19 TRBD1 13
CASSPHGGDAFF TRBJ1-1 TRBV3-1 . 12